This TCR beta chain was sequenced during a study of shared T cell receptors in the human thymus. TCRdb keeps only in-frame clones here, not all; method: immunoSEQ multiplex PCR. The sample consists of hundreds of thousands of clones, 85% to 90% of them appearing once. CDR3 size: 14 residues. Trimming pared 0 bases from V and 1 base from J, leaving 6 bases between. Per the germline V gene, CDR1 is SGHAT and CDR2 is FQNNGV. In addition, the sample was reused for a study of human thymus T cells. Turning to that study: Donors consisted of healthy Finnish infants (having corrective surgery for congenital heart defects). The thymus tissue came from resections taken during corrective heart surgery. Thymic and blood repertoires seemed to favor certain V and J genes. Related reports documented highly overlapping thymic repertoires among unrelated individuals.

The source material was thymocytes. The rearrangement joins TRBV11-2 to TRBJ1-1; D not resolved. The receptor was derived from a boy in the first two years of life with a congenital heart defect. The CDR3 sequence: CASSLDWANTEAFF. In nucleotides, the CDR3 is TGTGCCAGCAGCTTAGATTGGGCGAACACTGAAGCTTTCTTT.